This is a list of T cell receptor beta chains from one sample in a study of T cell repertoires in cytomegalovirus infection. From the reads, TCRdb called clonotypes with MiXCR, one entry per CDR3 protein. This sample has roughly 320,000 distinct CDR3 sequences; approximately 10% occur once, and the top ten carry approximately 2.4%. The sample taken for sequencing was PBMCs. These receptors came from a human donor in good health (CMV status not recorded). Some clones in this sample may be carry-over from other donors' samples. Both conserved end residues are part of each CDR3. The D gene is left open where the match is weak. Not every row has a clone size; where given, it reads once, few, many or a size class.

-	TRBJ2-1	13	TRBV7-7	-	TGTGCTAGCAGCTTCCGGCACTACAATGAGCAGTTCTTC	CASSFRHYNEQFF
TRBD2	TRBJ2-3	21	TRBV24-1	many	TGTGCCACCAGTGAGTCGCCGGGACTAGCGCGCCCCTTACAGAGCACAGATACGCAGTATTTT	CATSESPGLARPLQSTDTQYF
TRBD2	TRBJ2-1	15	TRBV27	many	TGTGCCAGCAGTTCCTCTAGCGGGGGGGCGCATGAGCAGTTCTTC	CASSSSSGGAHEQFF
TRBD2	TRBJ2-3	14	TRBV20-1	many	TGCAGTGCTAGACCCAGCGGGGGCACAGATACGCAGTATTTT	CSARPSGGTDTQYF
TRBD2	TRBJ2-7	15	TRBV7-2	many	TGTGCCAGCAGCTTAAGGCCTAGCGGCCCCTACGAGCAGTACTTC	CASSLRPSGPYEQYF
TRBD1	TRBJ2-7	14	TRBV14	many	TGTGCCAGCAGCAAACGGGACAGGGCCTACGAGCAGTACTTC	CASSKRDRAYEQYF
-	TRBJ1-2	15	TRBV20-1	many	TGCAGTGCTAGAGATAGATTAGGACCCCTCTATGGCTACACCTTC	CSARDRLGPLYGYTF
TRBD1	TRBJ1-1	15	TRBV25-1	many	TGTGCCAGCAGTGAATTGGCAGGGGGCATAGCTGAAGCTTTCTTT	CASSELAGGIAEAFF
-	TRBJ1-5	15	TRBV7-8	many	TGTGCCAGCAGCCCCCGAGGTGGTAGCAATCAGCCCCAGCATTTT	CASSPRGGSNQPQHF
-	TRBJ1-5	13	TRBV12-3/TRBV12-4	many	TGTGCCAGCAGACCCGGTCCCAGGCAGCCCCAGCATTTT	CASRPGPRQPQHF
-	TRBJ1-1	14	TRBV11-2	many	TGTGCCAGCAGCTTAGATGGACAGTACACTGAAGCTTTCTTT	CASSLDGQYTEAFF
TRBD2	TRBJ2-2	16	TRBV5-1	few	TGCGCCAGCAGCTTTTTAAGCGGGGAGCGGACCGGGGAGCTGTTTTTT	CASSFLSGERTGELFF
-	TRBJ1-2	16	TRBV6-5	-	TGTGCCAGCAGTTATTCCGTGGGGGAATCCAACTATGGCTACACCTTC	CASSYSVGESNYGYTF
-	TRBJ2-1	14	TRBV7-9	few	TGTGCCAGCAGCACCGGGGACCGATACAATGAGCAGTTCTTC	CASSTGDRYNEQFF
-	TRBJ2-6	18	TRBV2	once	TGTGCCAGCAGTGAATGGGGGCTTTCATTCTCTGGGGCCAACGTCCTGACTTTC	CASSEWGLSFSGANVLTF
-	TRBJ1-1	13	TRBV5-6	many	TGTGCCAGCAGCCATTTTGAGGACGCTGAAGCTTTCTTT	CASSHFEDAEAFF
TRBD1	TRBJ2-3	15	TRBV5-1	few	TGCGCCAGCAGGTCCGGACAGGTTGGATCAGATACGCAGTATTTT	CASRSGQVGSDTQYF
-	TRBJ2-3	16	TRBV7-8	many	TGTGCCAGCAGCTTAGCCCGCTCAAGTAGCACAGATACGCAGTATTTT	CASSLARSSSTDTQYF
-	TRBJ1-2	14	TRBV5-1	-	TGCGCCAGCAGCTTGAGTGGGCGGGTTGATGGCTACACCTTC	CASSLSGRVDGYTF
-	TRBJ2-5	15	TRBV20-1	many	TGCAGTGCTAGAGGTAGCACTAGAGCGAAAGAGACCCAGTACTTC	CSARGSTRAKETQYF
-	TRBJ2-1	13	TRBV10-3	many	TGTGCCATCAGGGGACTCATGCGGAATGAGCAGTTCTTC	CAIRGLMRNEQFF
-	TRBJ1-5	15	TRBV5-5	-	TGTGCCAGCAGCTTGGAGGTATATAGCAATCAGCCCCAGCATTTT	CASSLEVYSNQPQHF
-	TRBJ2-1	13	TRBV2	many	TGTGCCAGCGTACAGACCTTCTACAATGAGCAGTTCTTC	CASVQTFYNEQFF